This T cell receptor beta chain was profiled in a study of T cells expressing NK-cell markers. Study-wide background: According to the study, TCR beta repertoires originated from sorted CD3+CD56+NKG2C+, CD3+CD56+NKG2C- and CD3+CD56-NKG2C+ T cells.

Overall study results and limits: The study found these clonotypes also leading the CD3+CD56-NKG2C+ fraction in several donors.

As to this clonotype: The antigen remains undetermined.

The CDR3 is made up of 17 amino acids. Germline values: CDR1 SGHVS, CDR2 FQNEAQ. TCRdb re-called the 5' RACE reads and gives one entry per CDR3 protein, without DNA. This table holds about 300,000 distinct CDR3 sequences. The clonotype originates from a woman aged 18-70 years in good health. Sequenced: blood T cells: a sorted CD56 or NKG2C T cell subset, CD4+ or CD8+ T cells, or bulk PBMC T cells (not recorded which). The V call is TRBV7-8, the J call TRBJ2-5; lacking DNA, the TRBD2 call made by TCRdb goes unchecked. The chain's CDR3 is CASSSSLLAGVRETQYF.